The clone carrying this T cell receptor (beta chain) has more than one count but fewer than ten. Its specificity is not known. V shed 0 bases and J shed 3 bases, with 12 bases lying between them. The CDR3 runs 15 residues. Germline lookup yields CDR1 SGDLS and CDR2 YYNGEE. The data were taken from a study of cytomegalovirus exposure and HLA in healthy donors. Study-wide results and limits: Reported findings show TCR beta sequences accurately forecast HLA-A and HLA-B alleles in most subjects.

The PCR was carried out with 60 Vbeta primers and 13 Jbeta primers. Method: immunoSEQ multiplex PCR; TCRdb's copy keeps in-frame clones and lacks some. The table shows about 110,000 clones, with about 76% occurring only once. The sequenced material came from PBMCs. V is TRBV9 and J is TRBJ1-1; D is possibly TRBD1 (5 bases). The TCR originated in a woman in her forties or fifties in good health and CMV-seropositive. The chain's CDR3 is CASSVGIGADTEAFF. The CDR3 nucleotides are TGTGCCAGCAGCGTAGGGATAGGGGCGGACACTGAAGCTTTCTTT.